The 25 T cell receptor beta chains listed next were all sequenced from one sample in a study of glioma-infiltrating T cells. Using RNA template, CDR3s of TCR alpha and beta were amplified with iRepertoire arm-PCR. Each CDR3 protein gets one entry after TCRdb re-called the multiplex PCR reads with MiXCR. The sample carries 6,000 or so distinct CDR3 sequences, around 30% recorded once. Sample: glioma tissue, nonneoplastic brain tissue, or PBMCs (not recorded which). All receptors derive from a human donor with low-grade glioma or glioblastoma, undergoing nonglioma brain surgery, or in good health (not recorded which).

Ten or more counts support this clonotype. The chain employs TRBV9 and TRBJ2-7; 10 bases agree with TRBD1. Per the germline V gene, CDR1 is SGDLS and CDR2 is YYNGEE. Trimming cost V 0 bases and J 2 bases; bases outside gene matches: 2. The CDR3 consists of 15 residues. CDR3 residues: CASSVGTGGTYEQYF. The CDR3 coding sequence is TGTGCCAGCAGCGTAGGGACAGGGGGAACCTACGAGCAGTACTTC.

This clonotype is medium-sized by share. The chain joins TRBV7-2 to TRBJ2-3; 9 bases line up with TRBD2. V shed 11 bases, J shed 2 bases, and the junction held 2 bases outside the gene matches. CDR1 is SGHTA and CDR2 is FQGNSA in the germline V gene. The CDR3 consists of 12 residues. CDR3 in amino acids: CASGLATDTQYF. As DNA, the CDR3 is TGTGCCTCGGGACTAGCCACAGATACGCAGTATTTT.

This clonotype ranks as medium-sized (0.01 to 0.1%). The rearrangement links TRBV6-2 or TRBV6-3 to TRBJ2-1; D might be TRBD2 (5 bases). Trimming took off 5 bases at V and 3 bases at J, with 8 bases between the two ends. The CDR3 runs to 13 residues. Germline V lookup: CDR1 MNHEY, CDR2 SVGEGT. The CDR3 coding sequence is TGTGCCAGCAGTCTCGACTACTACAATGAGCAGTTCTTC. It yields the protein CASSLDYYNEQFF.

This clonotype was seen many times. A much larger clonotype is one base distant, so this may be a read error. V is TRBV7-2 and J is TRBJ1-2; D is uncertain. Germline V gives CDR1 SGHTA, CDR2 FQGNSA. The ends were cut back, 4 bases at V and 10 bases at J, with 19 bases in the middle. CDR3 size: 14 residues. CDR3 region: CASSSSRRAYYYTF. The DNA of the CDR3 is TGTGCCAGCAGCTCTAGCCGACGGGCCTACTACTACACCTTC.

This clonotype was seen only once. A junction end diverges from the germline sequence, so it may reflect a read error. V usage is TRBV19 and J usage is TRBJ2-1; maybe TRBD2 (5 bases). This CDR3 is built from 13 residues. Germline loops: CDR1 LNHDA, CDR2 SQIVND (reference sequence). The DNA for the CDR3 is TGTGACAGTAGTCTACGACGGGGTGGGGAGCAGTTCTTC. This codes for CDSSLRRGGEQFF. Full variable domain (remainder filled in from reference TRBV19 and TRBJ2-1): DGGITQSPKYLFRKEGQNVTLSCEQNLNHDAMYWYRQDPGQGLRLIYYSQIVNDFQKGDIAEGYSVSREKKESFPLTVTSAQKNPTAFYLCDSSLRRGGEQFFGPGTRLTVL.

This clonotype is termed hyperexpanded (1% or more). V and J are TRBV7-2 and TRBJ2-1; 9 bases are shared with TRBD2. The CDR3 sequence is 14 residues long. V was pared by 5 bases and J by 7 bases, with 6 bases of the junction left unmatched. CDR1 SGHTA and CDR2 FQGNSA come from the germline V gene. The CDR3 loop reads CASSRLAEVNEQFF. DNA for the CDR3: TGTGCCAGCAGCCGACTAGCGGAAGTGAATGAGCAGTTCTTC. The variable domain in full, with the rest retrieved from reference TRBV7-2 and TRBJ2-1, is GAGVSQSPSNKVTEKGKDVELRCDPISGHTALYWYRQSLGQGLEFLIYFQGNSAPDKSGLPSDRFSAERTGGSVSTLTIQRTQQEDSAVYLCASSRLAEVNEQFFGPGTRLTVL.

This clonotype was seen at least ten times. J is TRBJ1-6 and V is TRBV7-2, with 10 bases fitting TRBD1. V shed 5 bases and J 7 bases; nucleotides not matched to a gene: 17. This CDR3 spans 19 amino acids. The germline gives CDR1 SGHTA, CDR2 FQGNSA. In DNA, the CDR3 is TGTGCCAGCAGCGCAGTGACAGGGGGCGTTTTCAATCACAATTCACCCCTCCACTTT. It specifies CASSAVTGGVFNHNSPLHF.

As to this clonotype: This likely comes from a read error, as the CDR3 has no conserved phenylalanine or tryptophan at its end. The chain carries TRBV7-9 and TRBJ1-1; D is unclear. The germline V and J ends were trimmed by 5 bases and 8 bases, with 21 bases remaining between them. Per germline, CDR1 SEHNR and CDR2 FQNEAQ (reference sequence). This CDR3 spans 15 amino acids. The CDR3 reads CASSPSGRDAAEAFL. CDR3 sequence (DNA): TGTGCCAGCAGCCCTAGCGGGAGGGATGCGGCCGAAGCTTTCCTC.

By proportion, this clonotype is medium-sized. CDR3: CARKSPRQQETQYF. CDR3 nucleotides: TGTGCCAGAAAATCGCCCCGACAGCAAGAGACCCAGTACTTC. J is TRBJ2-5 and V is TRBV6-1, with TRBD1 as a possible D gene (5 bases). Deletions cut 9 bases from V and 2 bases from J, with 16 bases between. This CDR3 is 14 amino acids long. Germline V CDR1 and CDR2: MNHNS, SASEGT.

This clonotype has a single count. V usage is TRBV27 and J usage is TRBJ2-7, with 8 nucleotides matching TRBD1. CDR1 MNHEY and CDR2 SMNVEV come from the germline V gene (reference sequence). This CDR3 has 14 amino acids. The chain's CDR3 is CASSRDRGIYEQCV. CDR3 in DNA: TGTGCCAGCAGCAGAGACAGGGGTATCTACGAGCAGTGCGTC.

The chain uses TRBV6-1 and TRBJ1-1, with TRBD1 identical over 10 bases. The germline CDR1 and CDR2 sequences are MNHNS and SASEGT. V trimming: 4 bases; J trimming: 7 bases; junction bases outside the gene matches: 3. The CDR3 runs 13 residues. CDR3: CASSAWDRGEAFF. The CDR3 nucleotides are TGTGCCAGCAGTGCCTGGGACAGGGGTGAAGCTTTCTTT.

The chain couples TRBV7-2 to TRBJ2-1; 14 bases are a match to TRBD2. The CDR3 is 15 residues long. Unmatched junction bases numbered 2, after V lost 5 bases and J lost 5 bases. Germline CDR1 SGHTA, CDR2 FQGNSA. The CDR3 spells CASSRLAGGDNEQFF. In DNA form, the CDR3 reads TGTGCCAGCAGCCGACTAGCGGGAGGGGACAATGAGCAGTTCTTC.

By share, this clonotype counts as medium-sized. DNA of the CDR3: TGCAGTGCTAGAGATACGCGGAAGCCCTACGAGCAGTACGTC. Protein sequence: CSARDTRKPYEQYV. This chain uses TRBV20-1 with TRBJ2-7; D remains ambiguous. The CDR3 is made up of 14 amino acids. Germline-derived CDR1 and CDR2 are DFQATT and SNEGSKA (reference sequence). Trimming took off 0 bases at V and 2 bases at J, with 11 bases between the two ends.

This clonotype has a count of ten or more. The chain recombines TRBV2 with TRBJ2-3, with 13 bases that match TRBD2. This CDR3 has 15 amino acids. Germline CDR1 SNHLY, CDR2 FYNNEI. V dropped 6 bases and J dropped 3; count of bases not matched to a gene: 3. The CDR3 loop reads CASRLAGGRTDTQYF. The CDR3 region has the DNA TGTGCCAGCAGACTAGCGGGAGGGAGGACAGATACGCAGTATTTT. The complete variable domain, with remaining parts taken from reference TRBV2 and TRBJ2-3, reads EPEVTQTPSHQVTQMGQEVILRCVPISNHLYFYWYRQILGQKVEFLVSFYNNEISEKSEIFDDQFSVERPDGSNFTLKIRSTKLEDSAMYFCASRLAGGRTDTQYFGPGTRLTVL.

This clonotype was observed at least ten times. The rearrangement links TRBV5-6 to TRBJ1-1; TRBD1 agrees at 8 bases. The CDR3 has 15 residues. V dropped 4 bases and J dropped 5; count of bases not matched to a gene: 10. The germline V gene encodes CDR1 SGHDT and CDR2 YYEEEE. The chain's CDR3 is CASSPVDRGATEAFF. In DNA, the CDR3 is TGTGCCAGCAGCCCGGTCGACAGGGGTGCGACTGAAGCTTTCTTT. The full variable domain, rest sourced from reference TRBV5-6 and TRBJ1-1, is DAGVTQSPTHLIKTRGQQVTLRCSPKSGHDTVSWYQQALGQGPQFIFQYYEEEERQRGNFPDRFSGHQFPNYSSELNVNALLLGDSALYLCASSPVDRGATEAFFGQGTRLTVV.

This clonotype was observed many times. V usage is TRBV12-3 or TRBV12-4 and J usage is TRBJ1-1; D is unresolved. The CDR3 is 13 amino acids. V lost 0 bases to trimming and J lost 13 bases, with 15 bases between them. The CDR3 loop reads CASSLAGDPWCFF. CDR3 nucleotide sequence: TGTGCCAGCAGTTTAGCTGGGGATCCATGGTGTTTCTTT.

This clonotype was detected many times. The V and J genes are TRBV12-3 or TRBV12-4 and TRBJ2-5; D is possibly TRBD1 (5 bases). Trimming took off 5 bases at V and 4 bases at J, with 11 bases between the two ends. CDR3 length equals 13 residues. The CDR3 bases are TGTGCCAGCAGTCGGAGAAGGGGAGAGACCCAGTACTTC. Its protein is CASSRRRGETQYF.

As concerns this clonotype: The conserved phenylalanine or tryptophan normally closing the CDR3 is absent here, so this likely arose from a read error. V usage is TRBV3-1 and J usage is TRBJ1-1, with D possibly matching TRBD1 (5 bases). Germline assignment: CDR1 LGHDT and CDR2 YNNKEL (reference sequence). The V and J ends lost 8 bases and 8 bases respectively, with 21 bases between them. CDR3 size: 14 residues. DNA for the CDR3: TGTGCCAGCCGTTTAGTTGGGGGGATGGCGGAAGCTTTCTTG. It yields the protein CASRLVGGMAEAFL.

This clonotype was found many times. CDR3 DNA: TGCGCCAGCAGCTTGGCCGGGATGAACACTGAAGCTTTCTTT. Its translation is CASSLAGMNTEAFF. V usage is TRBV5-1 and J usage is TRBJ1-1; D remains ambiguous. Germline V gene lookup returns CDR1 SGHRS and CDR2 YFSETQ. The V gene lost 0 bases and the J gene lost 0 bases, with 6 bases spanning the gap. The CDR3 spans 14 residues.

In this sample, this clonotype turned up many times. The rearrangement uses TRBV11-2 and TRBJ2-1, with D perhaps being TRBD1 or TRBD2 (5 bases each). The CDR3 totals 17 residues. The V gene's germline CDR1 is SGHAT and CDR2 FQNNGV. The ends were cut back, 3 bases at V and 4 bases at J, with 19 bases in the middle. The CDR3 bases are TGTGCCAGCAGCTTTGGGTGGGGGTCGGACGGATACAATGAGCAGTTCTTC. Amino acid sequence: CASSFGWGSDGYNEQFF.

Only a few counts were recorded for this clonotype. The V gene is TRBV27, the J gene TRBJ1-5; perhaps TRBD1 as D (5 bases). CDR1 is MNHEY and CDR2 is SMNVEV in the germline V gene (reference sequence). This CDR3 region has 12 residues. V lost 2 bases to trimming and J lost 11 bases, with 10 bases between them. CDR3 residues: CASSLQGWAQHF. CDR3 nucleotide sequence: TGTGCCAGCAGTTTACAGGGATGGGCCCAGCATTTT.

The gene calls are TRBV27 and TRBJ2-7; D is perhaps TRBD1 or TRBD2 (6 bases each). This CDR3 comprises 16 residues. Per germline, CDR1 MNHEY and CDR2 SMNVEV (reference sequence). In nucleotides, the CDR3 is TGTGCCAGCAGGAATAGACCGGGACCGGGGGCGCAGGCGCAGGACGTC. It translates to CASRNRPGPGAQAQDV.

This clonotype has a single count. CDR3 loop: CASSIGEGHYEQYF. Written as DNA, the CDR3 is TGTGCCAGTAGTATAGGGGAGGGACACTACGAGCAGTACTTC. The chain employs TRBV19 and TRBJ2-7; TRBD2 is a possible D gene (7 bases). The V gene's germline CDR1 is LNHDA and CDR2 SQIVND (reference sequence). This CDR3 has 14 residues. Trimming left V 1 base short and J 3 bases short, with 10 bases between.

In its sample, this clonotype was seen many times. This chain uses TRBV11-2 with TRBJ1-2; D unclear. V lost 1 base, J lost 1 base, and 13 bases lay in between. The germline gives CDR1 SGHAT, CDR2 FQNNGV. The CDR3 sequence is 16 residues long. CDR3 region: CASSLGLGSSNYGYTF. The CDR3 DNA sequence: TGTGCCAGCAGCTTAGGTTTGGGATCGAGTAACTATGGCTACACCTTC. Complete variable domain (other parts from reference TRBV11-2 and TRBJ1-2): EAGVAQSPRYKIIEKRQSVAFWCNPISGHATLYWYQQILGQGPKLLIQFQNNGVVDDSQLPKDRFSAERLKGVDSTLKIQPAKLEDSAVYLCASSLGLGSSNYGYTFGSGTRLTVV.

Sample share makes this clonotype medium-sized. The CDR3 here is CASSQVIWTGTDTQYF. The CDR3 nucleotides are TGCGCCAGCAGCCAAGTCATATGGACAGGCACAGATACGCAGTATTTT. The rearrangement links TRBV4-1 to TRBJ2-3, with a weak D call TRBD1 (6 bases). From germline, CDR1 is MGHRA and CDR2 YSYEKL. V was trimmed by 1 base and J by 1 base, leaving 12 bases between them. The CDR3 sequence is 16 residues long.